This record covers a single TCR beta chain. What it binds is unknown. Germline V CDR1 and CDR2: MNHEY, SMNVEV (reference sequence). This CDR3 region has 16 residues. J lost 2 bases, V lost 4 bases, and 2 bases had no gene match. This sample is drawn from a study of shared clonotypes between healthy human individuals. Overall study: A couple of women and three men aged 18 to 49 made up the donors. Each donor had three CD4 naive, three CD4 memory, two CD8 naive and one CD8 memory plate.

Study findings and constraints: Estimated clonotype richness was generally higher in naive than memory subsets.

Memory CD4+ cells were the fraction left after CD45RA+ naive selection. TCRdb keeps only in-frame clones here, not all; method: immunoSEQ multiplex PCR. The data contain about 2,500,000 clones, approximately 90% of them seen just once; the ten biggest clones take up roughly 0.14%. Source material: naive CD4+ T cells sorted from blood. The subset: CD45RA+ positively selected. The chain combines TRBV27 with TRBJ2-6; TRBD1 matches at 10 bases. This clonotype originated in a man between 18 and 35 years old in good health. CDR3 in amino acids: CASSSTGGTGANVLTF. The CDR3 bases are TGTGCCAGCAGTTCGACAGGGGGCACTGGGGCCAACGTCCTGACTTTC.